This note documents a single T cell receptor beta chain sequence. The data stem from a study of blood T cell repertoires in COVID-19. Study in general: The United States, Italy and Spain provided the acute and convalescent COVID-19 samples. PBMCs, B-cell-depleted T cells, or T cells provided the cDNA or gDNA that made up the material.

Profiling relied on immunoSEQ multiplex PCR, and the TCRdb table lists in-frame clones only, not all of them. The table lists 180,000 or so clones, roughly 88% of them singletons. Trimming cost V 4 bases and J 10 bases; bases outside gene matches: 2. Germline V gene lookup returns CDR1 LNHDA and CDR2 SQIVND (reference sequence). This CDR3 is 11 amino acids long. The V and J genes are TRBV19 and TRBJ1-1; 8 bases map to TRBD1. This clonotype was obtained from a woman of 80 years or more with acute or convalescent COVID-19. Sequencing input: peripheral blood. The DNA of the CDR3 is TGTGCCAGTAGTAAAGACAGGGGAGCTTTCTTT. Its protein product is CASSKDRGAFF.